This entry lists 3 T cell receptor beta chains sequenced from one sample in a study of blood T cells in healthy people across ages. A J-beta primer mix and a sample-barcoded 5' primer were used in a second PCR of about 7 to 12 cycles. TCRdb redid the calling of the 5' RACE reads with MiXCR, one entry per CDR3 protein. The sample lists 540,000 or so distinct CDR3 sequences, 25% to 30% occurring once. Sequences were obtained from blood. The source of these receptors is an older woman in good health.

This clonotype has only a few counts. The chain combines TRBV4-3 with TRBJ1-6; TRBD1 agrees at 9 bases. CDR1 is LGHNA and CDR2 is YSLEER in the germline V gene. The CDR3 covers 17 residues. Trimming took 0 bases from V and 4 from J; bases not matched to a gene: 4. CDR3 DNA: TGCGCCAGCAGCCAAGACGGGACAGGGAATTATAATTCACCCCTCCACTTT. Protein: CASSQDGTGNYNSPLHF.

In regard to this clonotype: The junction and the germline gene differ at one end; a read error may be behind it. The genes are TRBV6-5 and TRBJ2-2; 13 bases are a match to TRBD2. Looked up from germline, CDR1 is MNHEY and CDR2 is SVGAGI. This CDR3 is 19 amino acids long. The CDR3 DNA is TGTGCCAGCAGTTACTGGAGACTAGCGGGGGGCCGGCACACCGGGGAGCTGTTCTTT. The encoded protein is CASSYWRLAGGRHTGELFF.

Only a few counts were recorded for this clonotype. V is TRBV12-5 and J is TRBJ2-2, with a tentative D call TRBD1 (6 bases). CDR1 and CDR2 from the germline V gene are LGHNT and FRNRAP. The CDR3 is made up of 13 amino acids. Trimming left V 3 bases short and J 11 bases short, with 13 bases between. As DNA, the CDR3 is TGTGCTAGTGGTTTATCTCCAGGGGCCGAGCTGTTTTTT. It is translated as CASGLSPGAELFF.